Sequencing of this T cell receptor beta chain was carried out in a study of CD8 T cells in ankylosing spondylitis. This clonotype was picked up many times. No antigen is known for it. The CDR3 is 15 amino acids. V lost 0 bases and J lost 2, with 11 bases in between. Study-wide results and caveats: A TCR beta motif of fewer than ten highly homologous variants seemed to mark ankylosing spondylitis blood.

One entry per CDR3 protein, called by TCRdb with MiXCR from the 5' RACE reads. The sample records about 140,000 distinct CDR3 sequences, around 6.6% being singletons. The source of this sequence is a female donor with ankylosing spondylitis or in good health (not recorded which). The sequenced material came from blood, either unsorted or a sorted T cell fraction (not recorded which). The rearrangement links TRBV12-3 or TRBV12-4 to TRBJ2-7; the D is unclear. CDR3 residues: CASSLAGQVPYEQYF. Written as DNA, the CDR3 is TGTGCCAGCAGTTTAGCAGGGCAGGTCCCCTACGAGCAGTACTTC.